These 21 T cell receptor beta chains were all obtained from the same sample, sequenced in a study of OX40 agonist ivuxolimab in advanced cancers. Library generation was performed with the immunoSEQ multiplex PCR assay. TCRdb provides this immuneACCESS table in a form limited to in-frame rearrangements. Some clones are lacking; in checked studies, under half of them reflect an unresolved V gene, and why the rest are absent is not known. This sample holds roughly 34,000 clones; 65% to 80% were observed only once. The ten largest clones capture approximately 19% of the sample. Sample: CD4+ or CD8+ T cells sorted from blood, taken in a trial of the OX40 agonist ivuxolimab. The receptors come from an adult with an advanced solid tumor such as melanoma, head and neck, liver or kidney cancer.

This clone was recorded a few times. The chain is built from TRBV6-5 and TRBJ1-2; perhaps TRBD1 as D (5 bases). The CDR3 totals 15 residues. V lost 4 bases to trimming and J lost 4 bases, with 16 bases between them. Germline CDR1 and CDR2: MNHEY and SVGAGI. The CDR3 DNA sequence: TGTGCCAGCAGTTCCCAACCCCCGACAGTCTATGGCTACACCTTC. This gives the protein CASSSQPPTVYGYTF.

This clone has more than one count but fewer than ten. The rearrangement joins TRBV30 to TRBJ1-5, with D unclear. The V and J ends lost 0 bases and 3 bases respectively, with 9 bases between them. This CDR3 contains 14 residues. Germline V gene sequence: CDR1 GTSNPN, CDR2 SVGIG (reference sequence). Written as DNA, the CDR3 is TGTGCCTGGAGTGTGGGAGGTCCCAATCAGCCCCAGCATTTT. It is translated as CAWSVGGPNQPQHF.

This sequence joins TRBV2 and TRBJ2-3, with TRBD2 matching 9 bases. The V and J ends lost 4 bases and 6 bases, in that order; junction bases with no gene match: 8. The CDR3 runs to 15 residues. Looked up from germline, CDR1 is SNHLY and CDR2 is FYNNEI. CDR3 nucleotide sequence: TGTGCCAGCAGTGTCGCGGGGGGGAGTAGGGATACGCAGTATTTT. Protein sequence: CASSVAGGSRDTQYF. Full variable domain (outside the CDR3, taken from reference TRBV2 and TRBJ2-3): EPEVTQTPSHQVTQMGQEVILRCVPISNHLYFYWYRQILGQKVEFLVSFYNNEISEKSEIFDDQFSVERPDGSNFTLKIRSTKLEDSAMYFCASSVAGGSRDTQYFGPGTRLTVL.

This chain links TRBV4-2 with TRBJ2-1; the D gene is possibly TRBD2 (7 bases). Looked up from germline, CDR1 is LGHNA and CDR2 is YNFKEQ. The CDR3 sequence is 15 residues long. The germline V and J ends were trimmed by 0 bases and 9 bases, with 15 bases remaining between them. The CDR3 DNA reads TGTGCCAGCAGCCAAGACATGGAGGGAGGGGGTGAGCAGTTCTTC. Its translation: CASSQDMEGGGEQFF.

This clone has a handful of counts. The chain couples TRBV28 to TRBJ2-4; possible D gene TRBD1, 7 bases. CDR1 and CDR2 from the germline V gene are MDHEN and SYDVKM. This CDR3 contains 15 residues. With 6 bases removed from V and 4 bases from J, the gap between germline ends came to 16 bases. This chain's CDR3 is CASSDQGGQKNIQYF. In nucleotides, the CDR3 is TGTGCCAGCAGCGACCAGGGGGGACAGAAAAACATTCAGTACTTC.

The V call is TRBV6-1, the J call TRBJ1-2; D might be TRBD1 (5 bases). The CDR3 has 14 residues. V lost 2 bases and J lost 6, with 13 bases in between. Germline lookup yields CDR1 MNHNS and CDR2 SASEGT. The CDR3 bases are TGTGCCAGCAGTGAAACGCGGGGCGCGGATGGCTACACCTTC. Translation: CASSETRGADGYTF.

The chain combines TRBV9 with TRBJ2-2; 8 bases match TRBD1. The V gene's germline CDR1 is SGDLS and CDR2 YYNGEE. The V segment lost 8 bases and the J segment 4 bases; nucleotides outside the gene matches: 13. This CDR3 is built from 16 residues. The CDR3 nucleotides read TGTGCCAGTGGTCTCCGGGACAGGAGTCTCACCGGGGAGCTGTTTTTT. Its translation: CASGLRDRSLTGELFF.

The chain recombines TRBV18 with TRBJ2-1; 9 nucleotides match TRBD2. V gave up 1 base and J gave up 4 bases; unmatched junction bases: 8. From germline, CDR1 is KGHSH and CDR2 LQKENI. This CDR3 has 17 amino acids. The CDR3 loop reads CASSPLSLAGAYNEQFF. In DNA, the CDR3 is TGTGCCAGCTCACCACTATCCTTAGCGGGGGCGTACAATGAGCAGTTCTTC.

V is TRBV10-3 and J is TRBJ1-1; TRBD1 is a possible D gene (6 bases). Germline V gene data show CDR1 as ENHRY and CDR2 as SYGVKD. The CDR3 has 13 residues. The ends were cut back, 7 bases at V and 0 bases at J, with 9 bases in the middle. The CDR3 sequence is CAIKGGMNTEAFF. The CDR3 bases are TGTGCCATCAAAGGGGGGATGAACACTGAAGCTTTCTTT.

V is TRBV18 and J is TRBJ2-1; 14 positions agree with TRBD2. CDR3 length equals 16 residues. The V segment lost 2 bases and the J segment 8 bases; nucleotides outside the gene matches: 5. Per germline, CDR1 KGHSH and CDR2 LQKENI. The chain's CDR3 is CASSPIGTSGGHEQFF. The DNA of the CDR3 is TGTGCCAGCTCACCAATTGGGACTAGCGGGGGTCATGAGCAGTTCTTC.

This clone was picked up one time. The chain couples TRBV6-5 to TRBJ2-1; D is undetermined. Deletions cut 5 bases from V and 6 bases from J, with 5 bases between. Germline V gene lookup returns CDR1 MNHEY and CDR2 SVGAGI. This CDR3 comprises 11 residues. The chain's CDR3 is CASSLSNEQFF. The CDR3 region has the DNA TGTGCCAGCAGTCTCAGCAATGAGCAGTTCTTC.

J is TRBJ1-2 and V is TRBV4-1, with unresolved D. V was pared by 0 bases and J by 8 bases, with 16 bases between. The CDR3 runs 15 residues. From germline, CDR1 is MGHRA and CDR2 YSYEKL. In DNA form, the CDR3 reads TGCGCCAGCAGCCAAGAGGGAGGGTTACCCCTGGGCTACACCTTC. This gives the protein CASSQEGGLPLGYTF.

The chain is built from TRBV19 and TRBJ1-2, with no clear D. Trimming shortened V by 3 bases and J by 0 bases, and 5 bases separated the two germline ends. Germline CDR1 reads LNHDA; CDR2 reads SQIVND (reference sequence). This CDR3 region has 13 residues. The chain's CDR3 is CASSIAANYGYTF. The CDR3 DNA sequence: TGTGCCAGTAGTATCGCAGCTAACTATGGCTACACCTTC.

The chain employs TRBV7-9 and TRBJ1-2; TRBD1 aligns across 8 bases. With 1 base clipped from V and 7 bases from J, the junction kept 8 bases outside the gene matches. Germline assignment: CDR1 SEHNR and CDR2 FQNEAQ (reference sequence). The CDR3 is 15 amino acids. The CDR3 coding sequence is TGTGCCAGCAGCTTAGTGCGGCAGGGGGCGCCTGGCTACACCTTC. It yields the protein CASSLVRQGAPGYTF.

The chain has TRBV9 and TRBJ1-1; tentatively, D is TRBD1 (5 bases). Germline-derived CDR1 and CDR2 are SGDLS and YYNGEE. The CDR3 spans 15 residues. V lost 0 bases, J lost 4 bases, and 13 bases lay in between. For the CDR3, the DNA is TGTGCCAGCAGCGTAGAGGGGAGGCTTGGCACTGAAGCTTTCTTT. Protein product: CASSVEGRLGTEAFF.

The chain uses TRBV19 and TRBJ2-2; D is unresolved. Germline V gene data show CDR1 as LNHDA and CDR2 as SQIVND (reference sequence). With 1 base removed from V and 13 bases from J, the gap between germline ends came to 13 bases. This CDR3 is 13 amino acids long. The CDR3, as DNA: TGTGCCAGTAGTATAGGCCCCAGCTACGGGCTGTTTTTT. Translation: CASSIGPSYGLFF. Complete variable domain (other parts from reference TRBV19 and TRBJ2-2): DGGITQSPKYLFRKEGQNVTLSCEQNLNHDAMYWYRQDPGQGLRLIYYSQIVNDFQKGDIAEGYSVSREKKESFPLTVTSAQKNPTAFYLCASSIGPSYGLFFGEGSRLTVL.

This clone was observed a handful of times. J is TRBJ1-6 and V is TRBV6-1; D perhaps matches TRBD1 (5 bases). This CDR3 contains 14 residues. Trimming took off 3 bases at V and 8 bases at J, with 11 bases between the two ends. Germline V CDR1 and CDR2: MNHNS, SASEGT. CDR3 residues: CASSEGGFDSPLHF. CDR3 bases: TGTGCCAGCAGTGAGGGGGGGTTTGATTCACCCCTCCACTTT.

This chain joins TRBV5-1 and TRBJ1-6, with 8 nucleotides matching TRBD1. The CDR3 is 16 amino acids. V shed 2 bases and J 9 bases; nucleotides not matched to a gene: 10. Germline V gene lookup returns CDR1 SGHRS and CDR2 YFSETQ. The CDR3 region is CASSLIPGTGFSPLHF. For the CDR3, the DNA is TGCGCCAGCAGCTTAATCCCCGGGACAGGCTTTTCACCCCTCCACTTT.

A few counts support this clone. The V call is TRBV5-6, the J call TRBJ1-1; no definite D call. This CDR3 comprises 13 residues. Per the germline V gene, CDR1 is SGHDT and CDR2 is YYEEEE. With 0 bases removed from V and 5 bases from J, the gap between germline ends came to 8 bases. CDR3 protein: CASSLALGTEAFF. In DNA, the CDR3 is TGTGCCAGCAGCTTGGCCCTGGGAACTGAAGCTTTCTTT.

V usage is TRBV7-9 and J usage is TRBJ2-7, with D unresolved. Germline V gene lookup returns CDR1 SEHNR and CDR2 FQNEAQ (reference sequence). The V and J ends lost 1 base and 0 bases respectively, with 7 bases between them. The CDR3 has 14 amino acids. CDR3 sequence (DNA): TGTGCCAGCAGCTTAGGGGGTCGCTCCTACGAGCAGTACTTC. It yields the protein CASSLGGRSYEQYF.

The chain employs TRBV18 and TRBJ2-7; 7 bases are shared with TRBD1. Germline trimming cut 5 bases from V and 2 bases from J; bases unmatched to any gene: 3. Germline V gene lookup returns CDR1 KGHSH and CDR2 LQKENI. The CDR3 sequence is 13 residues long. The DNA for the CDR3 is TGTGCCAGCTCAGGGGACAGCGCCTACGAGCAGTACGTC. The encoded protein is CASSGDSAYEQYV.